This T cell receptor (beta chain) derives from a study of blood T cells in healthy people across ages. The V and J ends lost 4 bases and 10 bases, in that order; junction bases with no gene match: 10. Looked up from germline, CDR1 is SQVTM and CDR2 is ANQGSEA. The CDR3 extends over 14 amino acids. The sample holds a few counts of this clonotype. A second PCR of 7 to 11 cycles used a sample-barcoded 5' primer and a J-beta primer mix. TCRdb processed the 5' RACE reads anew with MiXCR; each CDR3 protein has one entry. Of 550,000 to 700,000 distinct CDR3 sequences in the sample, approximately 30% were seen once.

Material for sequencing was blood. This chain connects TRBV29-1 to TRBJ1-1, with TRBD1 matching over 12 bases. This TCR came from a woman in her 70s in good health. The CDR3 region has the DNA TGCAGCGTTGGGGCTGGGACAGGGGGCTTGGGAGCTTTCTTT. Residues: CSVGAGTGGLGAFF. Using reference TRBV29-1 and TRBJ1-1 for the parts outside the CDR3, the full variable domain is SAVISQKPSRDICQRGTSLTIQCQVDSQVTMMFWYRQQPGQSLTLIATANQGSEATYESGFVIDKFPISRPNLTFSTLTVSNMSPEDSSIYLCSVGAGTGGLGAFFGQGTRLTVV.